The next 21 T cell receptor beta chains were all read from a single sample in a study of blood T cell repertoires in COVID-19. TCRdb's copy holds only in-frame clones and misses some; the assay was immunoSEQ multiplex PCR. The table lists under 400,000 clones, about 91% of them singletons, with 1.5% to 2% in the top ten. The specimen was peripheral blood. The receptors derive from a woman aged 25 to 45 with COVID-19, enrolled during active disease.

The chain links TRBV2 to TRBJ1-6; 11 bases match TRBD1. Germline loops: CDR1 SNHLY, CDR2 FYNNEI. Trimming removed 4 bases from V and 0 bases from J; junction bases left unmatched: 2. The CDR3 runs 17 residues. CDR3 nucleotide sequence: TGTGCCAGCAGTGGAGGGACAGGGGGCTCCTATAATTCACCCCTCCACTTT. This translates into CASSGGTGGSYNSPLHF.

This chain joins TRBV7-2 and TRBJ1-1, with 7 nucleotides matching TRBD1. Germline CDR1 reads SGHTA; CDR2 reads FQGNSA. The CDR3 length is 14 residues. V shed 3 bases, J shed 0 bases, and the junction held 1 base outside the gene matches. CDR3 loop: CASSLTGLNTEAFF. CDR3 sequence (DNA): TGTGCCAGCAGCTTGACAGGGTTGAACACTGAAGCTTTCTTT.

The chain has TRBV19 and TRBJ1-3, with 7 nucleotides matching TRBD1. Unmatched junction bases numbered 14, after V lost 6 bases and J lost 0 bases. From germline, CDR1 is LNHDA and CDR2 SQIVND (reference sequence). This CDR3 region has 18 residues. CDR3 in DNA: TGTGCCAGTAGGGCGACAGGGATTCATCCGGGCTCTGGAAACACCATATATTTT. It is translated as CASRATGIHPGSGNTIYF.

V usage is TRBV2 and J usage is TRBJ1-3, with unresolved D. The germline V and J ends were trimmed by 7 bases and 0 bases, with 10 bases remaining between them. Germline CDR1 and CDR2: SNHLY and FYNNEI. The CDR3 is 14 amino acids. CDR3 in amino acids: CASTGGFSGNTIYF. The CDR3 DNA reads TGTGCCAGCACAGGCGGGTTCTCTGGAAACACCATATATTTT.

The chain employs TRBV10-3 and TRBJ2-7; 7 positions agree with TRBD2. The V and J ends lost 8 bases and 5 bases, in that order; junction bases with no gene match: 12. This CDR3 region has 14 residues. Per the germline V gene, CDR1 is ENHRY and CDR2 is SYGVKD. The CDR3 here is CAIGREGRSDEQYF. CDR3 bases: TGTGCCATCGGGAGGGAGGGGCGGTCCGACGAGCAGTACTTC.

This rearrangement joins TRBV6-2 or TRBV6-3 to TRBJ1-6; D not certain. The CDR3 loop spans 12 amino acids. Germline lookup yields CDR1 MNHEY and CDR2 SVGEGT. Trimming cost V 2 bases and J 8 bases, with 4 bases left between them. CDR3 protein: CASSYQDSPLHF. CDR3 bases: TGTGCCAGCAGTTACCAGGATTCACCCCTCCACTTT.

V and J are TRBV5-6 and TRBJ2-5; 8 bases are a match to TRBD2. CDR3 length equals 18 residues. Germline V gene lookup returns CDR1 SGHDT and CDR2 YYEEEE. V shed 4 bases, J shed 4 bases, and the junction held 18 bases outside the gene matches. CDR3 loop: CASSTSRAPGRGGETQYF. For the CDR3, the DNA is TGTGCCAGCAGCACCTCCCGGGCTCCGGGACGGGGGGGAGAGACCCAGTACTTC.

V usage is TRBV18 and J usage is TRBJ2-6; 7 bases align to TRBD1. The CDR3 has 20 residues. Germline V lookup: CDR1 KGHSH, CDR2 LQKENI. V gave up 1 base and J gave up 0 bases; unmatched junction bases: 12. The CDR3 nucleotides are TGTGCCAGCTCACCACGTTTCCAGGCAGGGGGTGTCTCTGGGGCCAACGTCCTGACTTTC. It encodes CASSPRFQAGGVSGANVLTF.

This clone was picked up one time. The rearrangement joins TRBV6-4 to TRBJ2-1, with a tentative D call TRBD2 (6 bases). This CDR3 has 16 amino acids. The ends were cut back, 6 bases at V and 2 bases at J, with 17 bases in the middle. Germline V gene sequence: CDR1 MRHNA, CDR2 SNTAGT. The CDR3 DNA follows: TGTGCCAGCAGAAGGAGGGAGAACAGACCCTACAATGAGCAGTTCTTC. Its protein product is CASRRRENRPYNEQFF.

This chain joins TRBV28 and TRBJ1-6, with D unclear. With 4 bases removed from V and 7 bases from J, the gap between germline ends came to 8 bases. The germline gives CDR1 MDHEN, CDR2 SYDVKM. This CDR3 comprises 13 residues. The CDR3 DNA sequence: TGTGCCAGCAGTTCCGACTCAAATTCACCCCTCCACTTT. It translates to CASSSDSNSPLHF.

The chain couples TRBV2 to TRBJ2-5; D is ambiguous. The germline CDR1 and CDR2 sequences are SNHLY and FYNNEI. The V gene lost 8 bases and the J gene lost 3 bases, with 4 bases spanning the gap. The CDR3 covers 10 residues. This CDR3 is CASREETQYF. In DNA, the CDR3 is TGTGCCAGCCGCGAAGAGACCCAGTACTTC. Combining the CDR3 with reference TRBV2 and TRBJ2-5 gives the whole variable domain EPEVTQTPSHQVTQMGQEVILRCVPISNHLYFYWYRQILGQKVEFLVSFYNNEISEKSEIFDDQFSVERPDGSNFTLKIRSTKLEDSAMYFCASREETQYFGPGTRLLVL.

This chain links TRBV5-8 with TRBJ2-7, with a tentative D call TRBD2 (5 bases). Between the trimmed V and J ends, which lost 2 bases and 2 bases, there was a span of 23 bases. Germline CDR1 is SGHTS and CDR2 is YDEGEE. This CDR3 is built from 18 residues. CDR3 sequence reads: CASSFSPVRGPLPYEQYV. The CDR3 DNA reads TGTGCCAGCAGCTTCTCGCCGGTTCGGGGTCCGCTTCCCTACGAGCAGTACGTC.

The chain uses TRBV20-1 and TRBJ1-2; 10 bases map to TRBD1. The CDR3 covers 16 residues. Germline V gene data show CDR1 as DFQATT and CDR2 as SNEGSKA (reference sequence). V shed 3 bases and J 3 bases; nucleotides not matched to a gene: 10. The CDR3 coding sequence is TGCAGTGCTAGTCCCCCTTCCGGACAGGGGGACTATGGCTACACCTTC. Translation gives CSASPPSGQGDYGYTF.

This clone is a singleton in its sample. The V gene is TRBV10-3, the J gene TRBJ1-1, with TRBD1 identical over 8 bases. The CDR3 is 15 amino acids. The V segment lost 2 bases and the J segment 3 bases; nucleotides outside the gene matches: 5. Germline V lookup: CDR1 ENHRY, CDR2 SYGVKD. The CDR3 DNA sequence: TGTGCCATCAGTGAGCGACAGGGGATGTACACTGAAGCTTTCTTT. It codes for CAISERQGMYTEAFF.

The chain employs TRBV7-9 and TRBJ1-5, with D uncertain. The V and J ends lost 3 bases and 4 bases respectively, with 7 bases between them. This CDR3 is 13 amino acids long. The germline gives CDR1 SEHNR, CDR2 FQNEAQ (reference sequence). The CDR3 protein is CASSFEGNQPQHF. The DNA for the CDR3 is TGTGCCAGCAGCTTTGAGGGAAATCAGCCCCAGCATTTT.

The rearrangement links TRBV5-6 to TRBJ1-1, with TRBD1 identical over 11 bases. Germline V CDR1 and CDR2: SGHDT, YYEEEE. J gave up 3 bases and V 3 bases, and 7 bases lay outside the gene matches. The CDR3 consists of 16 residues. CDR3: CASSSLPGQGDTEAFF. CDR3 bases: TGTGCCAGCAGCTCGCTCCCGGGACAGGGGGACACTGAAGCTTTCTTT. Using reference TRBV5-6 and TRBJ1-1 for the parts outside the CDR3, the full variable domain is DAGVTQSPTHLIKTRGQQVTLRCSPKSGHDTVSWYQQALGQGPQFIFQYYEEEERQRGNFPDRFSGHQFPNYSSELNVNALLLGDSALYLCASSSLPGQGDTEAFFGQGTRLTVV.

This clone was recorded once. The chain joins TRBV6-4 to TRBJ2-1; TRBD2 aligns across 13 bases. Germline values: CDR1 MRHNA, CDR2 SNTAGT. V lost 8 bases, J lost 10 bases, and 11 bases stayed unmatched. This CDR3 is 15 amino acids long. CDR3: CASAITSGGAGEQFF. In nucleotides, the CDR3 is TGTGCCAGCGCAATCACTAGCGGGGGGGCCGGAGAGCAGTTCTTC.

The chain couples TRBV28 to TRBJ1-3; D is possibly TRBD1 (5 bases). The germline V gene encodes CDR1 MDHEN and CDR2 SYDVKM. Trimming removed 8 bases from V and 0 bases from J, with 14 bases in between. The CDR3 has 15 amino acids. The CDR3: CASLGLGLSGNTIYF. The CDR3 DNA reads TGTGCCAGCTTGGGATTGGGGCTCTCTGGAAACACCATATATTTT.

V is TRBV5-4 and J is TRBJ2-1; 7 bases map to TRBD1. V trimming: 4 bases; J trimming: 9 bases; junction bases outside the gene matches: 4. Germline V gene sequence: CDR1 SGHNT, CDR2 YYREEE (reference sequence). The CDR3 runs to 12 residues. CDR3 residues: CASSPTGTEQFF. The CDR3 bases are TGTGCCAGCAGCCCGACAGGGACTGAGCAGTTCTTC.

V usage is TRBV7-9 and J usage is TRBJ1-3; a weak D match, TRBD1 (5 bases). The CDR3 covers 16 residues. V was cut by 5 bases and J by 0 bases, with 14 bases left in between. Germline CDR1 is SEHNR and CDR2 is FQNEAQ (reference sequence). The CDR3 is CASSPRQTHSGNTIYF. The CDR3 bases are TGTGCCAGCAGCCCCCGACAGACCCACTCTGGAAACACCATATATTTT.

This clone appeared once. V usage is TRBV12-5 and J usage is TRBJ2-5; 11 bases agree with TRBD2. Germline V CDR1 and CDR2: LGHNT, FRNRAP. V lost 0 bases and J lost 0; bases outside the gene matches: 0. This CDR3 has 16 residues. CDR3 bases: TGTGCTAGTGGTTTGGTACTAGCGGGGGACCAAGAGACCCAGTACTTC. This codes for CASGLVLAGDQETQYF.